The source of this T cell receptor beta chain is a study of spatial heterogeneity in lung cancer. Time point of the sample: sample taken at primary tumor resection. Unsorted tumor, nontumor lung tissue or cryopreserved PBMC supplied the whole RNA. This clonotype was seen many times. Its antigen remains unknown. Looked up from germline, CDR1 is MNHEY and CDR2 is SVGAGI. Trimming removed 3 bases at V and 0 bases at J, with 12 bases between. The CDR3 runs to 15 residues. Points from the study as a whole: Ubiquitous expanded tumor TCRs showed up in blood more at resection than follow-up.

TCRdb ran MiXCR on the 5' RACE reads and lists one entry per CDR3 protein. This sample has about 12,000 distinct CDR3 sequences; roughly 13% occur once, and the top ten carry 2% to 3%. The origin of this receptor is a female donor with early-stage non-small cell lung cancer. The source material was PBMCs, sampled at surgery. The chain joins TRBV6-5 to TRBJ2-7; D unresolved. CDR3 sequence (DNA): TGTGCCAGCAGTTATAGTCGCGGCAGCTCCTACGAGCAGTACTTC. Protein sequence: CASSYSRGSSYEQYF.